This T cell receptor (beta chain) was captured by sequencing in a study of PD-L1 blockade in urothelial cancer. About the study: Male sex and bladder-origin urothelial cancer were recorded for about 90% of the 29 patients. Median blood clonality was around 0.08, with more than 75,000 unique TCRs. The researchers analyzed blood 3 weeks (second dose) and 6 weeks after treatment start.

Only in-frame clones appear in the TCRdb table, and some are missing; sequencing was by immunoSEQ multiplex PCR. Found here are tens of thousands of clones, about four fifths of them singletons; the top ten hold around 3.7%. Locally advanced or metastatic urothelial carcinoma was diagnosed in the patients. The CDR3 runs to 15 residues. V was shortened by 6 bases and J by 5 bases, with 20 bases between the two germline ends. Per germline, CDR1 SEHNR and CDR2 FQNEAQ (reference sequence). By sample share, this clone is medium-sized (0.01 to 0.1%). The chain has TRBV7-9 and TRBJ2-7; TRBD1 might be the D (6 bases). The TCR sequence derives from a man in his 70s with urothelial cancer. Sequencing was performed on PBMCs, taken around atezolizumab (anti-PD-L1) treatment. CDR3 in amino acids: CASSLDRFNLHEQYF. In nucleotides, the CDR3 is TGTGCCAGCAGTTTGGACAGATTTAATCTCCACGAGCAGTACTTC.